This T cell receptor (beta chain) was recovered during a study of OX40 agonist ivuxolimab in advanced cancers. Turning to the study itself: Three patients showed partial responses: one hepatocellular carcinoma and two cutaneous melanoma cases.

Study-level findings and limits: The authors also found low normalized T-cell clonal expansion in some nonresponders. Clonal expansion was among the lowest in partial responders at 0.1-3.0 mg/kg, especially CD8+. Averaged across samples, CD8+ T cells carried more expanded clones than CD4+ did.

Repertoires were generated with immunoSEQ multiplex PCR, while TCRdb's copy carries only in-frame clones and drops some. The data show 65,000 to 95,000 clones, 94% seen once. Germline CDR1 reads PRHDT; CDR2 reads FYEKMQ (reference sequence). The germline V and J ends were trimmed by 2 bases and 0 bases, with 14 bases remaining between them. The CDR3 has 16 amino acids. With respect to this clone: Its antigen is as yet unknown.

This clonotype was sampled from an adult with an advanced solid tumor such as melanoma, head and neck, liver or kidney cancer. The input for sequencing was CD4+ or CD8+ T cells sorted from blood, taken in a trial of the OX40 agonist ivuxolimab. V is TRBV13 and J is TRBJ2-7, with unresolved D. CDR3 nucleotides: TGTGCCAGCAGCTTACGGCCCTCTCTAAACTCCTACGAGCAGTACTTC. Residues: CASSLRPSLNSYEQYF.